This T cell receptor (beta chain) came from a study of T-cell reconstitution after alpha-beta-depleted transplantation in children. Whole-study results and caveats: Day-60 TCRbeta diversity that was high in some patients was derived from surviving recipient T cells and thymic progenitors. At one year after transplant, newly produced T cells mostly accounted for T-cell counts and diversity. Reportedly, alpha-beta T cells present about two months post-transplant originated from several hundred expanded clones of graft origin.

Note on this clonotype: Its antigen is undetermined.

The TCRbeta library was prepared with unique molecular identifiers. TCRdb re-analysed the PCR reads in MiXCR, keeping a single row per CDR3 protein. This table has some 600,000 distinct CDR3 sequences, 13% appearing once. The sample in question was PBMCs, mostly from graft donor cells, obtained 360 days after TCRalphabeta/CD19-depleted stem cell transplant. The sequence was collected from a male patient younger than 18 who had a stem cell transplant for acute myeloid leukemia, so the T cells may come from the graft donor.

The CDR3 is CASSRRGPSNYGYTF. The DNA for the CDR3 is TGTGCCAGTAGTAGGCGGGGCCCTTCTAACTATGGCTACACCTTC. The chain combines TRBV19 with TRBJ1-2; D is possibly TRBD1 (5 bases). This CDR3 has 15 residues. Trimming cost V 4 bases and J 0 bases, with 12 bases left between them. Germline V gives CDR1 LNHDA, CDR2 SQIVND (reference sequence). The entire variable domain, with the rest obtained from reference TRBV19 and TRBJ1-2, is as follows: DGGITQSPKYLFRKEGQNVTLSCEQNLNHDAMYWYRQDPGQGLRLIYYSQIVNDFQKGDIAEGYSVSREKKESFPLTVTSAQKNPTAFYLCASSRRGPSNYGYTFGSGTRLTVV.